This T cell receptor beta chain was identified in a study of cytomegalovirus exposure and HLA in healthy donors. Study-wide findings and caveats: More clonal expansion characterized HLA-associated TCR beta chains than equally common others in a later analysis. Most CMV-associated TCR beta chains appeared HLA-restricted in a later analysis. The study found most TCR sequences rare, yet found some public TCRs in many donors.

13 Jbeta primers and 60 Vbeta primers were used for the PCR. Here immunoSEQ multiplex PCR was the method, and the copy in TCRdb shows in-frame clones only, minus some. The repertoire has some 190,000 clones, 87% of them found once; the top ten carry over 1%. For this clone: Its cognate antigen is unknown.

The germline V gene has CDR1 SGHTA and CDR2 FQGNSA. The CDR3 has 15 amino acids. V lost 6 bases, J lost 8 bases, and 20 bases lay in between. This clonotype was sampled from a man younger than 45 in good health and CMV-seronegative. Sequencing was carried out using PBMCs. The chain joins TRBV7-2 to TRBJ2-1; tentative D call: TRBD2 (7 bases). The CDR3, as DNA: TGTGCCAGCAGGGGGGGGGCAGGGATATTTTATGAGCAGTTCTTC. Its translation: CASRGGAGIFYEQFF.